This T cell receptor (beta chain) was sequenced in a study of blood T cell repertoires in COVID-19. Across the study: Both acute and convalescent COVID-19 samples were obtained from the United States, Italy and Spain. The cDNA or gDNA used as material had been derived from T cells, B-cell-depleted T cells, or PBMCs.

Germline V gives CDR1 LGHNA, CDR2 YSLEER. The length of the CDR3 is 16 residues. V was cut by 0 bases and J by 6 bases, with 15 bases left in between. Per the study methods: Nucleated cell number was recorded as an estimate derived from reference gene primer amplification. Sequenced by immunoSEQ multiplex PCR; TCRdb stores in-frame clones only, minus some. V, J and clone size reflect that table, while D and trimming were determined from the DNA. Among 60,000 to 75,000 clones listed, around 86% were seen once. This TCR came from a man aged 45-65 years with active COVID-19. The rearrangement uses TRBV4-3 and TRBJ2-1, with no clear D. Sequencing was done on a sample of peripheral blood. This CDR3 is CASSQDPGLTANEQFF. The CDR3 nucleotides read TGCGCCAGCAGCCAAGATCCGGGTCTTACGGCCAATGAGCAGTTCTTC.